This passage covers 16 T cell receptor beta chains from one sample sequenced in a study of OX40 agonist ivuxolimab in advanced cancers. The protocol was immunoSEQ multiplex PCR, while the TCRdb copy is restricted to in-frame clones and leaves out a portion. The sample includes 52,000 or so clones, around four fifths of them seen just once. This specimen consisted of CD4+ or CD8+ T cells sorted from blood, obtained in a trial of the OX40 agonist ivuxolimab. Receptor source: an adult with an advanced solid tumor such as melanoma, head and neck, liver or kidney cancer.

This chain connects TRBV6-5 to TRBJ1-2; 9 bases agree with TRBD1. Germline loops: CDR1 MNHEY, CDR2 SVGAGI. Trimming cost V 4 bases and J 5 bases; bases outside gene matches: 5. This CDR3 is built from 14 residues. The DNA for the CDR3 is TGTGCCAGCAGTTCCGCCGGGACAGGGTATGGCTACACCTTC. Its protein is CASSSAGTGYGYTF.

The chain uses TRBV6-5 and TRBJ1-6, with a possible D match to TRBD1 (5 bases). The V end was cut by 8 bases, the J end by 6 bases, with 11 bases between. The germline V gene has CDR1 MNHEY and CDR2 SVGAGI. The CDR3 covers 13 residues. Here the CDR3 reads CASWGSLNSPLHF. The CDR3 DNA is TGTGCCAGCTGGGGGTCCCTTAATTCACCCCTCCACTTT.

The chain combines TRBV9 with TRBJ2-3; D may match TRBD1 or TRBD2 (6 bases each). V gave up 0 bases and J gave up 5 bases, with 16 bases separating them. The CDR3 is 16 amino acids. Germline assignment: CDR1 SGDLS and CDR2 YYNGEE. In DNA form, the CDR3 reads TGTGCCAGCAGCGTAGCTATGGGGGGCGGATTAGATACGCAGTATTTT. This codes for CASSVAMGGGLDTQYF.

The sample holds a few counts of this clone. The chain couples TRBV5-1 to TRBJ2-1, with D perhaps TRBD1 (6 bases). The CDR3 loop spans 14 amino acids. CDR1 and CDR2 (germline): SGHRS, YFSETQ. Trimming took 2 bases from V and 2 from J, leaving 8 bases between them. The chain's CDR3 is CASSFQGPYNEQFF. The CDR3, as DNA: TGCGCCAGCAGCTTTCAGGGGCCCTACAATGAGCAGTTCTTC.

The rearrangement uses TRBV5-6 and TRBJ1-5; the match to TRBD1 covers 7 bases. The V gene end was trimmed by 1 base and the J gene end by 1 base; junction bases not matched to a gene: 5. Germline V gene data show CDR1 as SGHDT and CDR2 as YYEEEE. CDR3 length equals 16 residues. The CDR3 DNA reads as TGTGCCAGCAGCTTGTTTGGGACAGCCAGCAATCAGCCCCAGCATTTT. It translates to CASSLFGTASNQPQHF.

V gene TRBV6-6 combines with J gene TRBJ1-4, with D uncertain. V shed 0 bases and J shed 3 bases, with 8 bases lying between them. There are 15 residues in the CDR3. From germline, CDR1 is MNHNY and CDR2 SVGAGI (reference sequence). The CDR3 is CASSYSGWANEKLFF. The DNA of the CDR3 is TGTGCCAGCAGTTACTCAGGGTGGGCTAATGAAAAACTGTTTTTT.

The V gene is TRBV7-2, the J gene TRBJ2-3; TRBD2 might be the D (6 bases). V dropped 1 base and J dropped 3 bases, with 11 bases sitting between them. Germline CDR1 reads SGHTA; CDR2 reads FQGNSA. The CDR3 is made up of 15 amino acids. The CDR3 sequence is CASSLVAGQTDTQYF. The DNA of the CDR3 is TGTGCCAGCAGCTTAGTGGCGGGGCAGACAGATACGCAGTATTTT.

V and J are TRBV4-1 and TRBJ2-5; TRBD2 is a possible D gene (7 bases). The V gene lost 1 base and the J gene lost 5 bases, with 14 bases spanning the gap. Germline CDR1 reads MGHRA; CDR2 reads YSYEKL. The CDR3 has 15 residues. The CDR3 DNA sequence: TGCGCCAGCAGCCAAGGGTGGGGGCGGGAGGAGACCCAGTACTTC. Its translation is CASSQGWGREETQYF.

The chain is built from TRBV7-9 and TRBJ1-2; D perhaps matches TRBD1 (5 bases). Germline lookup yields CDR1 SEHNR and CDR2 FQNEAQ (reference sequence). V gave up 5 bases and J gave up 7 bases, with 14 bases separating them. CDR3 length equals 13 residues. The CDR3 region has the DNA TGTGCCAGCAGCCCGGACATCGGACTTGGCTACACCTTC. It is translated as CASSPDIGLGYTF. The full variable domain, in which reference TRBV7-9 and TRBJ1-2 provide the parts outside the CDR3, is DTGVSQNPRHKITKRGQNVTFRCDPISEHNRLYWYRQTLGQGPEFLTYFQNEAQLEKSRLLSDRFSAERPKGSFSTLEIQRTEQGDSAMYLCASSPDIGLGYTFGSGTRLTVV.

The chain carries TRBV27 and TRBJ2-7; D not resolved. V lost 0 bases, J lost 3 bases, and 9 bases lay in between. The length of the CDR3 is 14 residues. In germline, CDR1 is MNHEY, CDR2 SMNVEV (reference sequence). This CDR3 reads CASSLSRQDYEQYF. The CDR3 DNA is TGTGCCAGCAGTTTATCCAGACAAGACTACGAGCAGTACTTC.

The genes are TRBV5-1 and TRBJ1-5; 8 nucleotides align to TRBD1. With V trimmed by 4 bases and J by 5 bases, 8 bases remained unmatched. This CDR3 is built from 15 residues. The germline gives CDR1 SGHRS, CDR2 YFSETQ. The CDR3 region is CASSPTGETYQPQHF. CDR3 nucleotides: TGCGCCAGCAGCCCGACAGGGGAAACCTATCAGCCCCAGCATTTT.

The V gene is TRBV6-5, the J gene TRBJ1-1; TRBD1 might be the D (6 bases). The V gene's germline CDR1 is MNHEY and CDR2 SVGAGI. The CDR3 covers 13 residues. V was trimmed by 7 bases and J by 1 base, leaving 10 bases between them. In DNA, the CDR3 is TGTGCCAGCAATGGACAGACGAACACTGAAGCTTTCTTT. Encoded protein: CASNGQTNTEAFF.

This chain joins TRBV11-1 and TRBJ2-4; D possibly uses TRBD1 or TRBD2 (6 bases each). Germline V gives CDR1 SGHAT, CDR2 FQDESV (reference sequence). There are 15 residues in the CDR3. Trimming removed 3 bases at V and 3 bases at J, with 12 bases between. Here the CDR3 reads CASSFQGGGKNIQYF. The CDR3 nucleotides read TGTGCCAGCAGCTTTCAAGGGGGAGGCAAAAACATTCAGTACTTC. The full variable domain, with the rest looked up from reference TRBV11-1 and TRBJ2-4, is EAEVAQSPRYKITEKSQAVAFWCDPISGHATLYWYRQILGQGPELLVQFQDESVVDDSQLPKDRFSAERLKGVDSTLKIQPAELGDSAMYLCASSFQGGGKNIQYFGAGTRLSVL.

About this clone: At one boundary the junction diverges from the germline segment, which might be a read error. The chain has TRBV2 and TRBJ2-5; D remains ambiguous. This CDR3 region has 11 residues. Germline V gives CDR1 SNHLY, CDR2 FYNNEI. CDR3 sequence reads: CASSTGSVENF. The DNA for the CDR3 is TGTGCCAGCAGTACCGGGTCAGTGGAGAACTTC.

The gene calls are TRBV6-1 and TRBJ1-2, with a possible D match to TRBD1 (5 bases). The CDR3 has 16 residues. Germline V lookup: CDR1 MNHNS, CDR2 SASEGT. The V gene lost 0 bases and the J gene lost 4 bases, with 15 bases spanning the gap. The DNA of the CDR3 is TGTGCCAGCAGTGAAGCGGCCTTTGGTACAGGCTATGGCTACACCTTC. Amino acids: CASSEAAFGTGYGYTF.

CDR3 nucleotides: TGTGCCAGCAGTTACGATCAGATAACATACGAGCAGTACTTC. Residues: CASSYDQITYEQYF. The chain links TRBV6-5 to TRBJ2-7; no clear D. This CDR3 spans 14 amino acids. V was pared by 2 bases and J by 4 bases, with 12 bases between. The V gene's germline CDR1 is MNHEY and CDR2 SVGAGI.